The TCR beta chain described here comes from a study of T cell responses to AZD1222 COVID-19 vaccine. Trimming pared 6 bases from V and 3 bases from J, leaving 12 bases between. There are 13 residues in the CDR3. On this clone itself: The antigen remains undetermined.

TCRdb keeps only in-frame clones here, not all; method: immunoSEQ multiplex PCR. The sample yields about 150,000 clones, roughly nine tenths seen once. General study points: Females outnumbered males among donors, who were mostly white British; clonal diversity was possibly underestimated.

The chain combines TRBV12-3 or TRBV12-4 with TRBJ2-7; unclear D gene. The source of this sequence is an adult in good health. The sample here was peripheral blood, taken on day 0 of AZD1222 vaccination. This chain's CDR3 is CASSRERRYEQYF. Written as DNA, the CDR3 is TGTGCCAGCAGCCGAGAAAGACGCTACGAGCAGTACTTC.